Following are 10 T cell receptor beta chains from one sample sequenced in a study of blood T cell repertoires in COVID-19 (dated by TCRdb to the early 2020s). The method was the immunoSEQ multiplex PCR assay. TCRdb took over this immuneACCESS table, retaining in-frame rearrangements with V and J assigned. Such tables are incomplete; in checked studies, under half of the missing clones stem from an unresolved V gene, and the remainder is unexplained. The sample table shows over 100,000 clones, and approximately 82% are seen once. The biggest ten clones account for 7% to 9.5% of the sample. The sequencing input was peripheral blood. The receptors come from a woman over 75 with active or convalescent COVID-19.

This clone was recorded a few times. In nucleotides, the CDR3 is TGTGCCAGCTCACCCGGGACTAGCGGGATCTCCTACAATGAGCAGTTCTTC. Residues: CASSPGTSGISYNEQFF. V and J are TRBV18 and TRBJ2-1; 13 bases are shared with TRBD2. V was pared by 3 bases and J by 0 bases, with 2 bases of the junction left unmatched. Germline V gene data show CDR1 as KGHSH and CDR2 as LQKENI. This CDR3 region has 17 residues.

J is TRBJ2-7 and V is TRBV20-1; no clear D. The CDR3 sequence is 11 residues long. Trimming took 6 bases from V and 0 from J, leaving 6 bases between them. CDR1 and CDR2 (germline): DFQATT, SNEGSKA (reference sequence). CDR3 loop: CSAGGSYEQYF. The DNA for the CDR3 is TGCAGTGCCGGCGGCTCCTACGAGCAGTACTTC.

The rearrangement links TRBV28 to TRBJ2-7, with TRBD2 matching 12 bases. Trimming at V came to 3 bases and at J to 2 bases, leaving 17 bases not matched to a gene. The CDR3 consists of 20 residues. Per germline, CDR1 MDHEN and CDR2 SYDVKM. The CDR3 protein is CASSFVSTGARLAGAYEQYF. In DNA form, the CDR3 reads TGTGCCAGCAGTTTTGTGTCGACAGGGGCCCGACTAGCGGGAGCCTACGAGCAGTACTTC. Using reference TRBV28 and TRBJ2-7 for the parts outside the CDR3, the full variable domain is DVKVTQSSRYLVKRTGEKVFLECVQDMDHENMFWYRQDPGLGLRLIYFSYDVKMKEKGDIPEGYSVSREKKERFSLILESASTNQTSMYLCASSFVSTGARLAGAYEQYFGPGTRLTVT.

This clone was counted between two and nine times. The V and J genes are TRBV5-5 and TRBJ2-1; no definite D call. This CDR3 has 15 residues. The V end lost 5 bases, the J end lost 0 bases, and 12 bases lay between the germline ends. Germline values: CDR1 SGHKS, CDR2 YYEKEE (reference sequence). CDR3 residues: CASRETVSSYNEQFF. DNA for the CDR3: TGTGCCAGCAGGGAGACGGTTAGCTCCTACAATGAGCAGTTCTTC.

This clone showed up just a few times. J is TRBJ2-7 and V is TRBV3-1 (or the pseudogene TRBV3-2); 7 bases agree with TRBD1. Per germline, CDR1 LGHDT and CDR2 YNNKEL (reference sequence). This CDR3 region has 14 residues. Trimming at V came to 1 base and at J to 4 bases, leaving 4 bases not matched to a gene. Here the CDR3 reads CASSQGQGRYEQYF. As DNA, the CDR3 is TGTGCCAGCAGCCAAGGACAGGGTAGATACGAGCAGTACTTC.

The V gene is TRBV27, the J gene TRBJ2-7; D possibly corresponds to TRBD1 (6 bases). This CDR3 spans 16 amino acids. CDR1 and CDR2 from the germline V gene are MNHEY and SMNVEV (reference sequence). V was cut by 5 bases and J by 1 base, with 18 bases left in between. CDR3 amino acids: CASSPGQRRYSYEQYF. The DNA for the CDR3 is TGTGCCAGCAGTCCCGGACAGAGGCGTTATTCCTACGAGCAGTACTTC.

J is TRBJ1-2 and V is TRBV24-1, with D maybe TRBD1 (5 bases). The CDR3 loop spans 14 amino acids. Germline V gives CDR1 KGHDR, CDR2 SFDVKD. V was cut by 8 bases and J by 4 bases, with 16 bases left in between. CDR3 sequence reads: CATTTWGVSYGYTF. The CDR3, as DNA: TGTGCCACCACTACTTGGGGGGTAAGCTATGGCTACACCTTC.

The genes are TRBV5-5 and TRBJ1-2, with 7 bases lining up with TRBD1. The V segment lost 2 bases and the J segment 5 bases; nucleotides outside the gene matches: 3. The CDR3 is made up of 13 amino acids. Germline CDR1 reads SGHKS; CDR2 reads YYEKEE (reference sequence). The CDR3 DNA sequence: TGTGCCAGCAGCTTTCCGGGACAGTATGGCTACACCTTC. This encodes CASSFPGQYGYTF.

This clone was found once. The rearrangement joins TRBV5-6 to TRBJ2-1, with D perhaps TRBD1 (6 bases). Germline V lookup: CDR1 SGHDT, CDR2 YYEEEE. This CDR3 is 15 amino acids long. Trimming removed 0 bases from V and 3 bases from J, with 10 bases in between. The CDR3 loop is CASSLVTGLYNEQFF. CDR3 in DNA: TGTGCCAGCAGCTTGGTCACAGGGCTCTACAATGAGCAGTTCTTC.

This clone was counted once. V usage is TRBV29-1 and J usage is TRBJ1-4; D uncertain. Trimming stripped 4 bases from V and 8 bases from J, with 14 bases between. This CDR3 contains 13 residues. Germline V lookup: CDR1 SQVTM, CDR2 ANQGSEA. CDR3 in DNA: TGCAGCGTTGGCTCCGGCACGGGAGAAAAACTGTTTTTT. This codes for CSVGSGTGEKLFF.